Below are 31 T cell receptor beta chains sequenced from a single sample in a study of CD8 T cells in Susac syndrome. Reverse transcription used roughly 0.45 to 1 ug RNA and random hexamers. One entry per CDR3 protein, called by TCRdb with MiXCR from the immunoSEQ multiplex PCR reads. The data contain around 200,000 distinct CDR3 sequences, approximately 94% of them seen just once; the ten biggest clones take up more than 0.08%. Source material: CD4+ T cells from PBMCs. The receptor set was obtained from a human donor with Susac syndrome.

The chain couples TRBV18 to TRBJ1-6; TRBD1 matches at 8 bases. Per germline, CDR1 KGHSH and CDR2 LQKENI. This CDR3 comprises 15 residues. With V trimmed by 3 bases and J by 5 bases, 3 bases remained unmatched. CDR3 bases: TGTGCCAGCTCACCGTCGGGACAGGATAATTCACCCCTCCACTTT. Its translation is CASSPSGQDNSPLHF. Full variable domain (remainder filled in from reference TRBV18 and TRBJ1-6): NAGVMQNPRHLVRRRGQEARLRCSPMKGHSHVYWYRQLPEEGLKFMVYLQKENIIDESGMPKERFSAEFPKEGPSILRIQQVVRGDSAAYFCASSPSGQDNSPLHFGNGTRLTVT.

The J gene is TRBJ2-1, the V gene TRBV4-1; D unclear. The length of the CDR3 is 15 residues. The V end lost 1 base, the J end lost 6 bases, and 13 bases lay between the germline ends. Germline lookup yields CDR1 MGHRA and CDR2 YSYEKL. The CDR3 nucleotides are TGCGCCAGCAGCCAAGTGGTCGTTATGGGCAATGAGCAGTTCTTC. Its protein is CASSQVVVMGNEQFF.

The chain recombines TRBV3-1 with TRBJ1-1; D gene unclear. V was pared by 2 bases and J by 0 bases, with 10 bases between. Germline CDR1 is LGHDT and CDR2 is YNNKEL (reference sequence). This CDR3 is 15 amino acids long. The CDR3: CASSQPRGMNTEAFF. The DNA for the CDR3 is TGTGCCAGCAGCCAACCGCGGGGAATGAACACTGAAGCTTTCTTT.

This chain uses TRBV29-1 with TRBJ1-1; no clear D gene. The germline V gene has CDR1 SQVTM and CDR2 ANQGSEA. Trimming left V 1 base short and J 10 bases short, with 16 bases between. The CDR3 spans 13 residues. This CDR3 is CSVEGVVGEGAFF. The CDR3, as DNA: TGCAGCGTTGAAGGGGTCGTCGGGGAAGGAGCTTTCTTT.

The genes are TRBV29-1 and TRBJ2-7; TRBD2 agrees at 13 bases. After removal of 6 bases from V and 7 bases from J, the junction contained 3 bases not matched to a gene. Germline CDR1 reads SQVTM; CDR2 reads ANQGSEA. This CDR3 has 12 residues. The CDR3 loop reads CSVAGLAGEQYF. CDR3 nucleotides: TGCAGCGTAGCGGGACTAGCGGGGGAGCAGTACTTC.

J is TRBJ2-7 and V is TRBV7-8, with no clear D. There are 11 residues in the CDR3. Germline CDR1 is SGHVS and CDR2 is FQNEAQ. With 3 bases removed from V and 2 bases from J, the gap between germline ends came to 2 bases. The CDR3 here is CASSFTYEQYF. CDR3 DNA: TGTGCCAGCAGCTTTACCTACGAGCAGTACTTC. The whole variable domain, remainder taken from reference TRBV7-8 and TRBJ2-7, is GAGVSQSPRYKVAKRGQDVALRCDPISGHVSLFWYQQALGQGPEFLTYFQNEAQLDKSGLPSDRFFAERPEGSVSTLKIQRTQQEDSAVYLCASSFTYEQYFGPGTRLTVT.

The chain combines TRBV20-1 with TRBJ2-1; unclear D gene. The CDR3 length is 14 residues. V shed 6 bases and J shed 6 bases, with 18 bases lying between them. Germline loops: CDR1 DFQATT, CDR2 SNEGSKA (reference sequence). The CDR3: CSAVGSPVGNEQFF. The CDR3 bases are TGCAGTGCCGTCGGCTCCCCGGTAGGCAATGAGCAGTTCTTC.

The chain couples TRBV20-1 to TRBJ2-3; TRBD2 aligns across 10 bases. Germline lookup yields CDR1 DFQATT and CDR2 SNEGSKA (reference sequence). V shed 6 bases and J 4 bases; nucleotides not matched to a gene: 10. The CDR3 spans 15 residues. In nucleotides, the CDR3 is TGCAGTGCGGGAGGAGGCCTAGCGGGGGCAGATACGCAGTATTTT. It encodes CSAGGGLAGADTQYF.

The rearrangement uses TRBV5-4 and TRBJ1-2; 10 bases agree with TRBD1. V lost 3 bases and J lost 7; bases outside the gene matches: 12. Germline assignment: CDR1 SGHNT and CDR2 YYREEE (reference sequence). The CDR3 length is 16 residues. This chain's CDR3 is CASSSGTGVLIGGYTF. The CDR3 DNA follows: TGTGCCAGCAGCTCCGGGACAGGGGTTTTAATCGGTGGCTACACCTTC.

V and J are TRBV29-1 and TRBJ2-3; D is undetermined. The V and J ends lost 0 bases and 6 bases respectively, with 7 bases between them. Per the germline V gene, CDR1 is SQVTM and CDR2 is ANQGSEA. CDR3 length: 12 amino acids. The CDR3 coding sequence is TGCAGCGTTGAAGATGTCGGGGATACGCAGTATTTT. Protein product: CSVEDVGDTQYF.

The chain has TRBV12-5 and TRBJ1-5; 7 bases are a match to TRBD1. With 6 bases clipped from V and 7 bases from J, the junction kept 6 bases outside the gene matches. This CDR3 region has 13 residues. Germline V CDR1 and CDR2: LGHNT, FRNRAP. DNA of the CDR3: TGTGCTAGTGGGACGACAGGGAACCAGCCCCAGCATTTT. Amino acids: CASGTTGNQPQHF.

This chain uses TRBV5-1 with TRBJ2-1; 12 bases are a match to TRBD1. After removal of 4 bases from V and 8 bases from J, the junction contained 7 bases not matched to a gene. The CDR3 covers 15 residues. Germline V gene sequence: CDR1 SGHRS, CDR2 YFSETQ. The CDR3 sequence is CASSIGTGGKDEQFF. CDR3 nucleotide sequence: TGCGCCAGCAGCATAGGGACAGGGGGCAAGGATGAGCAGTTCTTC. Full variable domain (rest looked up from reference TRBV5-1 and TRBJ2-1): KAGVTQTPRYLIKTRGQQVTLSCSPISGHRSVSWYQQTPGQGLQFLFEYFSETQRNKGNFPGRFSGRQFSNSRSEMNVSTLELGDSALYLCASSIGTGGKDEQFFGPGTRLTVL.

The gene calls are TRBV20-1 and TRBJ2-3; 10 nucleotides line up with TRBD2. The germline CDR1 and CDR2 sequences are DFQATT and SNEGSKA (reference sequence). The CDR3 extends over 14 amino acids. The ends lost 4 bases at V and 7 bases at J; junction bases unmatched: 8. The CDR3 sequence: CSATLAGVRHTQYF. CDR3 bases: TGCAGTGCTACGCTAGCGGGGGTGCGGCATACGCAGTATTTT.

V and J are TRBV6-6 and TRBJ2-7; D is possibly TRBD2 (6 bases). Per germline, CDR1 MNHNY and CDR2 SVGAGI (reference sequence). V lost 10 bases to trimming and J lost 4 bases, with 14 bases between them. The CDR3 spans 12 residues. The CDR3 region has the DNA TGTGCCACCTGGCGGGGACGATACGAGCAGTACTTC. Residues: CATWRGRYEQYF.

This chain uses TRBV10-3 with TRBJ2-5; D not certain. Germline CDR1 and CDR2: ENHRY and SYGVKD. This CDR3 region has 12 residues. The V end was cut by 3 bases, the J end by 1 base, with 3 bases between. The CDR3 bases are TGTGCCATCAGTGAATTCCAAGAGACCCAGTACTTC. Its protein product is CAISEFQETQYF.

V usage is TRBV3-1 and J usage is TRBJ1-6, with D perhaps TRBD1 (5 bases). This CDR3 has 15 residues. Trimming shortened V by 3 bases and J by 10 bases, and 16 bases separated the two germline ends. The germline CDR1 and CDR2 sequences are LGHDT and YNNKEL (reference sequence). The CDR3 nucleotides read TGTGCCAGCAGCCAGGGGTTGGGGGAGGGGTCACCCCTCCACTTT. Translating it yields CASSQGLGEGSPLHF.

DNA for the CDR3: TGTGCCAGCAGCTTATCTCTGGGAGGGTTTGGCTACACCTTC. This codes for CASSLSLGGFGYTF. This chain connects TRBV11-2 to TRBJ1-2; D remains unclear. The CDR3 sequence is 14 residues long. Germline V gene lookup returns CDR1 SGHAT and CDR2 FQNNGV. Between the trimmed V and J ends, which lost 2 bases and 7 bases, there was a span of 14 bases.

This clonotype appeared once. V gene TRBV15 combines with J gene TRBJ1-5; D is possibly TRBD1 (5 bases). The CDR3 is made up of 15 amino acids. Trimming took 0 bases from V and 9 from J, leaving 15 bases between them. Germline CDR1 reads LNHNV; CDR2 reads YYDKDF (reference sequence). The CDR3 DNA is TGTGCCACCAGCAGAGATCAGGGTGCCTGGGGGCCCCAGCATTTT. It yields the protein CATSRDQGAWGPQHF.

The CDR3 reads CASRRNRGTISYNEQFF. In DNA, the CDR3 is TGTGCCAGCAGGCGAAACAGGGGAACTATTTCCTACAATGAGCAGTTCTTC. The chain has TRBV2 and TRBJ2-1; 7 nucleotides match TRBD1. There are 17 residues in the CDR3. Trimming at V came to 6 bases and at J to 1 base, leaving 12 bases not matched to a gene. Germline-derived CDR1 and CDR2 are SNHLY and FYNNEI. Full variable domain (remainder filled in from reference TRBV2 and TRBJ2-1): EPEVTQTPSHQVTQMGQEVILRCVPISNHLYFYWYRQILGQKVEFLVSFYNNEISEKSEIFDDQFSVERPDGSNFTLKIRSTKLEDSAMYFCASRRNRGTISYNEQFFGPGTRLTVL.

The genes are TRBV5-1 and TRBJ2-1; 8 positions agree with TRBD1. This CDR3 has 13 amino acids. From germline, CDR1 is SGHRS and CDR2 YFSETQ. V shed 5 bases, J shed 5 bases, and the junction held 3 bases outside the gene matches. CDR3 DNA: TGCGCCAGCAGACAGGGGGTCGACAATGAGCAGTTCTTC. Translated: CASRQGVDNEQFF. The full variable domain, rest sourced from reference TRBV5-1 and TRBJ2-1, is KAGVTQTPRYLIKTRGQQVTLSCSPISGHRSVSWYQQTPGQGLQFLFEYFSETQRNKGNFPGRFSGRQFSNSRSEMNVSTLELGDSALYLCASRQGVDNEQFFGPGTRLTVL.

This chain joins TRBV20-1 and TRBJ2-5; 8 bases agree with TRBD2. The V gene end was trimmed by 2 bases and the J gene end by 5 bases; junction bases not matched to a gene: 7. Looked up from germline, CDR1 is DFQATT and CDR2 is SNEGSKA (reference sequence). The CDR3 consists of 14 residues. CDR3 nucleotide sequence: TGCAGTGCTAGATCTACTAGCGGAGGGGAGACCCAGTACTTC. This translates into CSARSTSGGETQYF.

The rearrangement uses TRBV20-1 and TRBJ2-3; D may be TRBD1 (6 bases). Trimming shortened V by 5 bases and J by 1 base, and 19 bases separated the two germline ends. Germline CDR1 is DFQATT and CDR2 is SNEGSKA (reference sequence). The CDR3 is 16 amino acids. The CDR3 coding sequence is TGCAGTGCTCAGGGGACCGCCGTCGGGGGCACAGATACGCAGTATTTT. Its translation is CSAQGTAVGGTDTQYF.

The V gene is TRBV5-1, the J gene TRBJ1-3; 9 nucleotides agree with TRBD1. Per germline, CDR1 SGHRS and CDR2 YFSETQ. This CDR3 is 15 amino acids long. V dropped 4 bases and J dropped 3; count of bases not matched to a gene: 5. The CDR3 nucleotides read TGCGCCAGCAGCCGGGGACAGGGAGGTGGAAACACCATATATTTT. Encoded protein: CASSRGQGGGNTIYF.

This clonotype came up a few times. The gene calls are TRBV2 and TRBJ1-5, with TRBD1 matching 11 bases. Germline V lookup: CDR1 SNHLY, CDR2 FYNNEI. The CDR3 length is 15 residues. The V and J ends lost 4 bases and 7 bases, in that order; junction bases with no gene match: 6. CDR3 region: CASSVGQGAGQPQHF. CDR3 nucleotide sequence: TGTGCCAGCAGTGTCGGACAGGGGGCCGGACAGCCCCAGCATTTT.

The V call is TRBV19, the J call TRBJ1-2; 9 bases are a match to TRBD1. CDR3 size: 12 residues. The V and J ends lost 6 bases and 6 bases, in that order; junction bases with no gene match: 2. Germline V gene lookup returns CDR1 LNHDA and CDR2 SQIVND (reference sequence). The CDR3 nucleotides are TGTGCCAGTAGAAGGACAGGGGATGGCTACACCTTC. As protein: CASRRTGDGYTF.

This chain connects TRBV24-1 to TRBJ2-7; 7 bases align to TRBD1. The CDR3 extends over 18 amino acids. Germline V gene lookup returns CDR1 KGHDR and CDR2 SFDVKD. After removal of 3 bases from V and 3 bases from J, the junction contained 16 bases not matched to a gene. This CDR3 is CATSDPLKEQGTFYEQYF. The CDR3 bases are TGTGCCACCAGTGATCCTCTTAAGGAACAGGGGACCTTCTACGAGCAGTACTTC.

The chain recombines TRBV6-2 or TRBV6-3 with TRBJ1-2; D is ambiguous. Trimming took 6 bases from V and 4 from J, leaving 15 bases between them. The CDR3 sequence is 14 residues long. Germline CDR1 is MNHEY and CDR2 is SVGEGT. The CDR3 coding sequence is TGTGCCAGCAGACCCTTCGGACGGACCTATGGCTACACCTTC. This encodes CASRPFGRTYGYTF.

This chain uses TRBV4-3 with TRBJ2-3; D gene unclear. Trimming took off 1 base at V and 7 bases at J, with 6 bases between the two ends. CDR3 length: 12 amino acids. Looked up from germline, CDR1 is LGHNA and CDR2 is YSLEER. CDR3 sequence (DNA): TGCGCCAGCAGCCAAGGATGGCATACGCAGTATTTT. It translates to CASSQGWHTQYF.

The genes are TRBV2 and TRBJ2-5; 7 nucleotides agree with TRBD2. The CDR3 spans 16 residues. Germline CDR1 is SNHLY and CDR2 is FYNNEI. Trimming cost V 4 bases and J 5 bases; bases outside gene matches: 13. CDR3 protein: CASSAGLRGTGETQYF. CDR3 nucleotides: TGTGCCAGCAGTGCCGGTTTGCGGGGGACTGGGGAGACCCAGTACTTC.

The chain has TRBV3-1 and TRBJ1-1; 8 bases match TRBD1. J was trimmed by 9 bases and V by 0 bases; bases with no gene match: 9. The CDR3 runs to 15 residues. Germline assignment: CDR1 LGHDT and CDR2 YNNKEL (reference sequence). CDR3 sequence: CASSQDQGANLQAFF. The CDR3 region has the DNA TGTGCCAGCAGCCAAGACCAGGGGGCTAACTTACAAGCTTTCTTT.

This chain joins TRBV19 and TRBJ2-3; no clear D gene. This CDR3 has 14 residues. The germline V gene encodes CDR1 LNHDA and CDR2 SQIVND (reference sequence). V was pared by 6 bases and J by 0 bases, with 10 bases between. CDR3 sequence reads: CASSLGSSTDTQYF. CDR3 coding DNA: TGTGCCAGTAGCCTAGGTTCTAGCACAGATACGCAGTATTTT.